This T cell receptor (beta chain) emerged from a study of T cell responses to AZD1222 COVID-19 vaccine. Germline-derived CDR1 and CDR2 are GTSNPN and SVGIG (reference sequence). The length of the CDR3 is 15 residues. V lost 0 bases, J lost 0 bases, and 11 bases lay in between. Data came from immunoSEQ multiplex PCR; TCRdb stores just in-frame clones and leaves some out. The table records about 160,000 clones, 90% to 95% of them present only once. The chain recombines TRBV30 with TRBJ1-1; D may be TRBD1 (5 bases). Sequencing was performed on peripheral blood, taken 28 days after the second AZD1222 dose. This clonotype was obtained from an adult who received the AZD1222 COVID-19 vaccine. CDR3 in amino acids: CAWSVRGAMNTEAFF. CDR3 coding DNA: TGTGCCTGGAGTGTACGAGGGGCAATGAACACTGAAGCTTTCTTT.